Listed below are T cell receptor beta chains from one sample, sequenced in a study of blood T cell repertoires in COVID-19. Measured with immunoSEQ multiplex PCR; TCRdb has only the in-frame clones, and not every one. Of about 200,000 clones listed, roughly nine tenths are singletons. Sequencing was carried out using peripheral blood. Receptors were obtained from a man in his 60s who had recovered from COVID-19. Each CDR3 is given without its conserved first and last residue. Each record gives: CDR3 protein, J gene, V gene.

CDR3 protein: ASSRGMNTEAF; J gene: TRBJ1-1; V gene: TRBV19
CDR3 protein: ASSQDFGGLGGYT; J gene: TRBJ1-2; V gene: TRBV4-3
CDR3 protein: AWSNLEGGDSYNEQF; J gene: TRBJ2-1; V gene: TRBV30
CDR3 protein: ASSLDPGNEQY; J gene: TRBJ2-7; V gene: TRBV11-2
CDR3 protein: ASSERPGRYIFGYT; J gene: TRBJ1-2; V gene: TRBV2
CDR3 protein: ASGGGDSANEKLF; J gene: TRBJ1-4; V gene: TRBV12-5
CDR3 protein: ASRKTGTSGNTIY; J gene: TRBJ1-3; V gene: TRBV6-5
CDR3 protein: ASRFRGSSPLH; J gene: TRBJ1-6; V gene: TRBV2
CDR3 protein: ASSLEGTRPNEKLF; J gene: TRBJ1-4; V gene: TRBV5-1
CDR3 protein: ASRPPSGGAAEQF; J gene: TRBJ2-1; V gene: TRBV7-2
CDR3 protein: ASGDSSYYGYT; J gene: TRBJ1-2; V gene: TRBV6-5
CDR3 protein: ASSALQGHYGYT; J gene: TRBJ1-2; V gene: TRBV3-1/TRBV3-2
CDR3 protein: ASSPYTGKEQY; J gene: TRBJ2-7; V gene: TRBV27
CDR3 protein: ASSLTDEQY; J gene: TRBJ2-7; V gene: TRBV6-6
CDR3 protein: AWRGDRVIYNEQF; J gene: TRBJ2-1; V gene: TRBV30
CDR3 protein: AWISRGSQPQH; J gene: TRBJ1-5; V gene: TRBV30
CDR3 protein: ASSLTRYNEQF; J gene: TRBJ2-1; V gene: TRBV12-3/TRBV12-4
CDR3 protein: ASSEDRASEQY; J gene: TRBJ2-7; V gene: TRBV10-2
CDR3 protein: ASSLISGVDTQY; J gene: TRBJ2-3; V gene: TRBV7-3
CDR3 protein: ASSSSGLPGNGYT; J gene: TRBJ1-2; V gene: TRBV2
CDR3 protein: ASSYSDRSSYNEQF; J gene: TRBJ2-1; V gene: TRBV6-2/TRBV6-3
CDR3 protein: ASSQGPVRTSGSAYEQY; J gene: TRBJ2-7; V gene: TRBV3-1/TRBV3-2
CDR3 protein: ASSYSGRGEEKLF; J gene: TRBJ1-4; V gene: TRBV6-2/TRBV6-3
CDR3 protein: ASRSGTANTGELF; J gene: TRBJ2-2; V gene: TRBV2
CDR3 protein: ASSLRQGDQPQH; J gene: TRBJ1-5; V gene: TRBV7-2
CDR3 protein: ASSFFRGGPTDTQY; J gene: TRBJ2-3; V gene: TRBV27
CDR3 protein: ASSLPQGESTEAF; J gene: TRBJ1-1; V gene: TRBV7-9
CDR3 protein: ASSVVLAGARDEQF; J gene: TRBJ2-1; V gene: TRBV5-1
CDR3 protein: ASTLRLATNEKLF; J gene: TRBJ1-4; V gene: TRBV28
CDR3 protein: ASRQTNYGYT; J gene: TRBJ1-2; V gene: TRBV2
CDR3 protein: ASSPYRALDYGYT; J gene: TRBJ1-2; V gene: TRBV7-2
CDR3 protein: ASSLNLQGDVGYT; J gene: TRBJ1-2; V gene: TRBV7-9
CDR3 protein: ASSPLGTTDNEQF; J gene: TRBJ2-1; V gene: TRBV6-2/TRBV6-3
CDR3 protein: ASSHARGNSYEQY; J gene: TRBJ2-7; V gene: TRBV3-1/TRBV3-2
CDR3 protein: ASSHHGQGRGELF; J gene: TRBJ2-2; V gene: TRBV3-1/TRBV3-2
CDR3 protein: ASSPGYSAGNTIY; J gene: TRBJ1-3; V gene: TRBV4-1